This T cell receptor beta chain was observed in a study of radiotherapy plus CTLA-4 blockade in lung cancer. The wider study: Of all patients, about 17% responded objectively and 25% to 35% showed disease control.

CDR3 size: 15 residues. V lost 2 bases and J 5 bases, leaving 14 bases between the germline ends. Germline CDR1 reads SGDLS; CDR2 reads YYNGEE. Those with chemo-refractory metastatic non-small-cell lung cancer were treated with focal radiation combined with CTLA-4 blockade using ipilimumab. Here immunoSEQ multiplex PCR was the method, and the copy in TCRdb shows in-frame clones only, minus some. This table has tens of thousands of clones, roughly 86% appearing once. Study results and limitations: Reports identified early blood T cell clone dynamics, with interferon-beta, as the best response predictor. Subsequent to radiotherapy plus ipilimumab, tumor-derived TCR clones underwent expansion in blood.

Notes on this clone: Its target is not known.

The input for sequencing was peripheral blood, taken from a patient treated with radiotherapy plus ipilimumab. The chain links TRBV9 to TRBJ2-1, with a weak D call TRBD1 (6 bases). This clonotype was obtained from a human donor with non-small cell lung cancer whose response to radiotherapy plus ipilimumab could not be evaluated. CDR3 sequence reads: CASSVQGSVDNEQFF. CDR3 in DNA: TGTGCCAGCAGCGTCCAGGGGAGTGTGGACAATGAGCAGTTCTTC.